This entry describes one T cell receptor beta chain. Antigen unknown. The entry originates in a study of T-cell memory formation after mild COVID-19. General study points: Confirmation was lacking for SARS-CoV-2 specificity of second-wave clones that peaked on day 37. Clones that shrank (day 15 to 85) were balanced CD4/CD8, whereas later expanders leaned CD4+.

Researchers used 5'RACE with constant-segment primers to make TCR alpha and TCR beta cDNA libraries that carry sample barcodes and UMIs. TCRdb re-called the 5' RACE reads with MiXCR, one entry per CDR3 protein. The data show 550,000 to 600,000 distinct CDR3 sequences, 15% to 20% seen once. The receptor was isolated from an adult woman who had mild COVID-19 (a few samples of this study predate the infection). Cell type and time point are not known. The sequencing input was PBMCs or a T cell subset sorted from them (not recorded which).

The CDR3, as DNA: TGTGCCAGCAGTGTCACGGGACAAGAGACCCAGTACTTC. Its protein is CASSVTGQETQYF. J is TRBJ2-5 and V is TRBV6-5; D might be TRBD2 (5 bases). CDR1 and CDR2 from the germline V gene are MNHEY and SVGAGI. The germline V and J ends were trimmed by 5 bases and 2 bases, with 9 bases remaining between them. The length of the CDR3 is 13 residues.